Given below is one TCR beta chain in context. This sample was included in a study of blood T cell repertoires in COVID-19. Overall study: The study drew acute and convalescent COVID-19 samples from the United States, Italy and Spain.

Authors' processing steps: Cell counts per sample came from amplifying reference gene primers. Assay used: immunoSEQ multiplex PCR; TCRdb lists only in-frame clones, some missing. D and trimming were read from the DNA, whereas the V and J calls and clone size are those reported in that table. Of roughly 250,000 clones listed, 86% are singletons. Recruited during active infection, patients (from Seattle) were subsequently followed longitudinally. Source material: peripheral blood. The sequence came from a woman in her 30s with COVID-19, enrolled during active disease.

As DNA, the CDR3 is TGTGCCAGCAGTCGATCCGGGACAGGGAGGGATGGCTACACCTTC. Encoded protein: CASSRSGTGRDGYTF. V is TRBV27 and J is TRBJ1-2, with 9 bases fitting TRBD1. V lost 5 bases to trimming and J lost 6 bases; unmatched junction nucleotides: 10. The CDR3 covers 15 residues. Germline values: CDR1 MNHEY, CDR2 SMNVEV (reference sequence).